A single sample is the source of the 32 T cell receptor beta chains below, sequenced in a study of T cell responses to AZD1222 COVID-19 vaccine (dated by TCRdb to the early 2020s). Per the publication, the time point label means: about 28 days (+/-7) after the second vaccine dose. The protocol used for the library was the immunoSEQ multiplex PCR assay. TCRdb obtained this table from immuneACCESS and retained in-frame rearrangements with V and J assigned. These tables miss some clones; where compared with another copy, unresolved V genes account for less than half of the shortfall, and the remainder is unexplained. The sample data list some 150,000 clones, and about 86% of these were observed just once. The ten largest clones capture approximately 5.4% of the sample. Sequenced here: peripheral blood, sampled 28 days after the second AZD1222 dose. Receptors originate from an adult who received the AZD1222 COVID-19 vaccine.

This clone was recorded only once. The chain carries TRBV7-2 and TRBJ1-1, with unresolved D. From germline, CDR1 is SGHTA and CDR2 FQGNSA. The length of the CDR3 is 14 residues. Trimming removed 1 base at V and 1 base at J, with 7 bases between. CDR3 protein: CASSLGLRNTEAFF. The CDR3 DNA follows: TGTGCCAGCAGCTTAGGGTTGAGGAACACTGAAGCTTTCTTT. Full variable domain (outside the CDR3, taken from reference TRBV7-2 and TRBJ1-1): GAGVSQSPSNKVTEKGKDVELRCDPISGHTALYWYRQSLGQGLEFLIYFQGNSAPDKSGLPSDRFSAERTGGSVSTLTIQRTQQEDSAVYLCASSLGLRNTEAFFGQGTRLTVV.

This clone has just one count. The chain couples TRBV15 to TRBJ1-4; D is undetermined. There are 15 residues in the CDR3. The germline V gene has CDR1 LNHNV and CDR2 YYDKDF (reference sequence). Trimming removed 1 base at V and 3 bases at J, with 9 bases between. The CDR3 nucleotides read TGTGCCACCAGCAGAGGACTCACAGCTAATGAAAAACTGTTTTTT. Residues: CATSRGLTANEKLFF.

CDR3 sequence: CASAAAGGRIHEQYF. The CDR3 coding sequence is TGTGCCAGCGCTGCAGCGGGGGGCCGCATCCACGAGCAGTACTTC. The chain couples TRBV28 to TRBJ2-7; 9 nucleotides match TRBD2. The germline V gene encodes CDR1 MDHEN and CDR2 SYDVKM. This CDR3 region has 15 residues. V trimming: 8 bases; J trimming: 5 bases; junction bases outside the gene matches: 13.

The V gene is TRBV6-1, the J gene TRBJ1-5, with D perhaps TRBD1 (5 bases). There are 15 residues in the CDR3. Germline V gives CDR1 MNHNS, CDR2 SASEGT. Trimming stripped 3 bases from V and 0 bases from J, with 9 bases between. The CDR3: CASSDRVGSNQPQHF. CDR3 in DNA: TGTGCCAGCAGTGACAGGGTTGGTAGCAATCAGCCCCAGCATTTT.

The chain employs TRBV30 and TRBJ2-3; the match to TRBD1 covers 8 bases. This CDR3 is built from 14 residues. V shed 3 bases, J shed 5 bases, and the junction held 7 bases outside the gene matches. Germline V gene sequence: CDR1 GTSNPN, CDR2 SVGIG (reference sequence). Here the CDR3 DNA reads TGTGCCTGGAGCCGTCAGGGGGCAGGAGATACGCAGTATTTT. It codes for CAWSRQGAGDTQYF. Based on the CDR3 plus reference TRBV30 and TRBJ2-3, the full variable domain is SQTIHQWPATLVQPVGSPLSLECTVEGTSNPNLYWYRQAAGRGLQLLFYSVGIGQISSEVPQNLSASRPQDRQFILSSKKLLLSDSGFYLCAWSRQGAGDTQYFGPGTRLTVL.

The chain has TRBV28 and TRBJ2-7, with D perhaps TRBD1 or TRBD2 (5 bases each). The germline V and J ends were trimmed by 6 bases and 5 bases, with 20 bases remaining between them. Per germline, CDR1 MDHEN and CDR2 SYDVKM. The CDR3 spans 15 residues. Here the CDR3 reads CASSSTGAGFHEQYF. CDR3 sequence (DNA): TGTGCCAGCAGCTCAACCGGGGCAGGGTTCCACGAGCAGTACTTC.

Remarks on this clone: At one end, the junction sequence differs from germline, possibly due to a read error. The DNA of the CDR3 is TGTGCCAGCAGCTTGGTAACGGGCCAGACCTTC. This encodes CASSLVTGQTF. V is TRBV5-8 and J is TRBJ2-7; D gene ambiguous. Per the germline V gene, CDR1 is SGHTS and CDR2 is YDEGEE. The CDR3 has 11 amino acids. The whole variable domain, remainder taken from reference TRBV5-8 and TRBJ2-7, is EAGVTQSPTHLIKTRGQQATLRCSPISGHTSVYWYQQALGLGLQFLLWYDEGEERNRGNFPPRFSGRQFPNYSSELNVNALELEDSALYLCASSLVTGQTFGPGTRLTVT.

This rearrangement joins TRBV7-9 to TRBJ1-6; D call uncertain. Trimming removed 1 base at V and 5 bases at J, with 6 bases between. Germline V gene lookup returns CDR1 SEHNR and CDR2 FQNEAQ (reference sequence). The CDR3 is 14 residues long. The DNA of the CDR3 is TGTGCCAGCAGCTTAGATAGCAATAATTCACCCCTCCACTTT. Translated: CASSLDSNNSPLHF.

V gene TRBV11-3 combines with J gene TRBJ2-7; D not resolved. Germline V gene sequence: CDR1 SGHNT, CDR2 YENEEA. The CDR3 totals 13 residues. Trimming cost V 0 bases and J 3 bases, with 6 bases left between them. CDR3 nucleotide sequence: TGTGCCAGCAGCTTAGATCCGGGCTACGAGCAGTACTTC. Its protein product is CASSLDPGYEQYF. Supplemented by reference TRBV11-3 and TRBJ2-7, the full variable domain reads EAGVVQSPRYKIIEKKQPVAFWCNPISGHNTLYWYLQNLGQGPELLIRYENEEAVDDSQLPKDRFSAERLKGVDSTLKIQPAELGDSAVYLCASSLDPGYEQYFGPGTRLTVT.

The chain recombines TRBV6-5 with TRBJ1-2; 8 positions agree with TRBD1. Looked up from germline, CDR1 is MNHEY and CDR2 is SVGAGI. The J segment lost 4 bases and the V segment lost 2 bases, leaving 3 bases of the junction unmatched. The CDR3 loop spans 14 amino acids. CDR3 sequence: CASSYGQGSYGYTF. The CDR3 DNA reads as TGTGCCAGCAGTTACGGACAGGGAAGCTATGGCTACACCTTC.

The J gene is TRBJ2-6, the V gene TRBV27; no clear D gene. Trimming left V 2 bases short and J 4 bases short, with 6 bases between. Germline CDR1 and CDR2: MNHEY and SMNVEV (reference sequence). The CDR3 loop spans 14 amino acids. The CDR3: CASSLGAGANVLTF. The DNA for the CDR3 is TGTGCCAGCAGTTTAGGAGCCGGGGCCAACGTCCTGACTTTC.

The chain combines TRBV6-6 with TRBJ2-1; tentatively, D is TRBD1 or TRBD2 (6 bases each). Germline assignment: CDR1 MNHNY and CDR2 SVGAGI (reference sequence). V lost 6 bases and J lost 4, with 10 bases in between. The CDR3 consists of 13 residues. DNA of the CDR3: TGTGCCAGCAGCGGGGGCCCTTACAATGAGCAGTTCTTC. It is translated as CASSGGPYNEQFF.

The chain links TRBV5-4 to TRBJ1-6, with D hard to call. The CDR3 is 13 amino acids. Germline-derived CDR1 and CDR2 are SGHNT and YYREEE (reference sequence). Trimming removed 3 bases from V and 7 bases from J, with 8 bases in between. The DNA for the CDR3 is TGTGCCAGCAGCTCTCAGGAAAATTCACCCCTCCACTTT. Its translation is CASSSQENSPLHF.

This clone has just one count. This sequence joins TRBV2 and TRBJ1-5; D may be TRBD1 (6 bases). CDR3 length: 14 amino acids. V was pared by 4 bases and J by 6 bases, with 13 bases between. Germline V gives CDR1 SNHLY, CDR2 FYNNEI. The CDR3 DNA is TGTGCCAGCAGTGGGACACTGACAGGTCAGCCCCAGCATTTT. Its translation is CASSGTLTGQPQHF.

A single count supports this clone. The chain couples TRBV15 to TRBJ1-2; 7 positions agree with TRBD1. CDR3 length equals 14 residues. J gave up 8 bases and V 3 bases, and 9 bases lay outside the gene matches. CDR1 LNHNV and CDR2 YYDKDF come from the germline V gene (reference sequence). This CDR3 reads CATSSRDRAPGYTF. As DNA, the CDR3 is TGTGCCACCAGCAGCCGGGACAGAGCCCCCGGCTACACCTTC.

This clone came up once. The J gene is TRBJ1-5, the V gene TRBV27; D gene ambiguous. Trimming left V 0 bases short and J 1 base short, with 7 bases between. Germline V gene lookup returns CDR1 MNHEY and CDR2 SMNVEV (reference sequence). The CDR3 contains 15 residues. DNA for the CDR3: TGTGCCAGCAGTTTATCGCGGATCAGCAATCAGCCCCAGCATTTT. Protein product: CASSLSRISNQPQHF.

In this sample, this clone turned up a few times. In nucleotides, the CDR3 is TGTGCCAGCAAAACGCTAGCGGGGGACAATGAGCAGTTCTTC. Translation gives CASKTLAGDNEQFF. This chain uses TRBV6-6 with TRBJ2-1, with 10 bases aligning to TRBD2. Per the germline V gene, CDR1 is MNHNY and CDR2 is SVGAGI (reference sequence). Trimming at V came to 7 bases and at J to 5 bases, leaving 5 bases not matched to a gene. The CDR3 consists of 14 residues.

The V gene is TRBV5-1, the J gene TRBJ1-1, with no clear D. The germline V and J ends were trimmed by 0 bases and 1 base, with 7 bases remaining between them. The CDR3 has 14 amino acids. CDR1 is SGHRS and CDR2 is YFSETQ in the germline V gene. The CDR3 nucleotides are TGCGCCAGCAGCTTGGCCGAAGCGAACACTGAAGCTTTCTTT. Translating gives CASSLAEANTEAFF.

V usage is TRBV24-1 and J usage is TRBJ2-2; D ambiguous. Germline V gene sequence: CDR1 KGHDR, CDR2 SFDVKD. With 1 base removed from V and 6 bases from J, the gap between germline ends came to 20 bases. The CDR3 loop spans 18 amino acids. DNA of the CDR3: TGTGCCACCAGTGATTTAAAAGGCCCCCAGGTAGGGTCCGGGGAGCTGTTTTTT. It codes for CATSDLKGPQVGSGELFF.

DNA of the CDR3: TGTGCCAGCAGCGAGCGGGGGCCCGGAAACATTCAGTACTTC. Protein product: CASSERGPGNIQYF. This chain connects TRBV9 to TRBJ2-4; 8 positions agree with TRBD2. Losses at the gene ends were 3 bases for V and 6 bases for J; bases not matched to a gene: 5. Germline V gene lookup returns CDR1 SGDLS and CDR2 YYNGEE. The CDR3 sequence is 14 residues long.

This chain connects TRBV5-1 to TRBJ2-1, with TRBD2 matching 7 bases. This CDR3 contains 16 residues. In germline, CDR1 is SGHRS, CDR2 YFSETQ. V lost 4 bases and J lost 6; bases outside the gene matches: 13. Written as DNA, the CDR3 is TGCGCCAGCAGCCCGACAGTGGCTAGCGGATTCAATGAGCAGTTCTTC. Its translation is CASSPTVASGFNEQFF.

This chain connects TRBV20-1 to TRBJ1-1; D is unresolved. The CDR3 spans 13 residues. The V and J ends lost 3 bases and 0 bases respectively, with 8 bases between them. Germline values: CDR1 DFQATT, CDR2 SNEGSKA (reference sequence). CDR3 nucleotides: TGCAGTGCTAGTCCCGGGCTGAACACTGAAGCTTTCTTT. The encoded protein is CSASPGLNTEAFF.

This sequence joins TRBV6-5 and TRBJ1-3, with D maybe TRBD1 (5 bases). The CDR3 sequence is 13 residues long. V lost 11 bases and J 2 bases, leaving 13 bases between the germline ends. Germline CDR1 and CDR2: MNHEY and SVGAGI. CDR3: CAGGWGTGNTIYF. The CDR3 DNA reads TGTGCCGGAGGCTGGGGGACTGGAAACACCATATATTTT.

This chain joins TRBV28 and TRBJ1-2; the D gene is possibly TRBD1 (5 bases). Trimming took 7 bases from V and 1 from J, leaving 22 bases between them. The CDR3 has 17 amino acids. Germline V lookup: CDR1 MDHEN, CDR2 SYDVKM. CDR3 residues: CASTTSTRDLLNYGYTF. CDR3 in DNA: TGTGCCAGCACCACCTCAACCCGGGACCTACTTAACTATGGCTACACCTTC.

The chain is built from TRBV24-1 and TRBJ2-5; TRBD1 aligns across 11 bases. CDR1 is KGHDR, CDR2 SFDVKD, per germline. The junction had 7 bases not matched to a gene; V was cut back by 1 base and J by 4 bases. This CDR3 contains 17 residues. The CDR3 region is CATSDFSRTGGAETQYF. CDR3 sequence (DNA): TGTGCCACCAGTGATTTCTCTCGGACAGGGGGCGCAGAGACCCAGTACTTC.

This clone has more than one count but fewer than ten. The chain has TRBV3-1 (or the pseudogene TRBV3-2) and TRBJ2-1; D not certain. This CDR3 is built from 15 residues. Germline V gene lookup returns CDR1 LGHDT and CDR2 YNNKEL (reference sequence). V shed 0 bases and J shed 3 bases, with 9 bases lying between them. The CDR3 is CASSQDRTGYNEQFF. Written as DNA, the CDR3 is TGTGCCAGCAGCCAAGATAGAACTGGCTACAATGAGCAGTTCTTC.

This clone was observed a few times. The chain employs TRBV5-1 and TRBJ2-2, with D possibly called TRBD1 or TRBD2 (5 bases each). Trimming took 0 bases from V and 8 from J, leaving 17 bases between them. The CDR3 covers 16 residues. Germline values: CDR1 SGHRS, CDR2 YFSETQ. The CDR3 is CASSLASGQGEGELFF. The CDR3 DNA reads TGCGCCAGCAGCTTGGCCTCGGGTCAGGGAGAAGGGGAGCTGTTTTTT.

This chain uses TRBV3-1 (or the pseudogene TRBV3-2) with TRBJ2-3; TRBD1 aligns across 7 bases. The CDR3 has 15 residues. V lost 8 bases to trimming and J lost 6 bases; unmatched junction nucleotides: 14. Germline-derived CDR1 and CDR2 are LGHDT and YNNKEL (reference sequence). CDR3 sequence (DNA): TGTGCCAGCGCCCCCTCGGGACAGTCATACGATACGCAGTATTTT. Its translation is CASAPSGQSYDTQYF.

This clone was counted once. The chain employs TRBV18 and TRBJ2-5; D possibly corresponds to TRBD1 (6 bases). Germline loops: CDR1 KGHSH, CDR2 LQKENI. This CDR3 has 13 amino acids. V was cut by 5 bases and J by 5 bases, with 12 bases left in between. In DNA form, the CDR3 reads TGTGCCAGCTCAACGGACAGTGACGAGACCCAGTACTTC. Amino acid sequence: CASSTDSDETQYF.

The J gene is TRBJ1-5, the V gene TRBV4-1; unclear D gene. With 0 bases removed from V and 10 bases from J, the gap between germline ends came to 10 bases. The CDR3 totals 13 residues. CDR1 is MGHRA and CDR2 is YSYEKL in the germline V gene. The CDR3 bases are TGCGCCAGCAGCCAAGATCGGGGAGATCCCCAGCATTTT. Its protein product is CASSQDRGDPQHF.

This clone was found once. J is TRBJ2-2 and V is TRBV14; 9 bases align to TRBD2. Germline-derived CDR1 and CDR2 are SGHDN and FVKESK. The CDR3 sequence is 15 residues long. The V segment lost 7 bases and the J segment 6 bases; nucleotides outside the gene matches: 9. The CDR3 DNA reads as TGTGCCAGCAAAAAAGGGACTAGCAAGTCCGGGGAGCTGTTTTTT. Protein sequence: CASKKGTSKSGELFF.

V and J are TRBV18 and TRBJ1-2, with a tentative D call TRBD1 (6 bases). Trimming left V 3 bases short and J 4 bases short, with 12 bases between. The CDR3 is 14 amino acids. Germline V gene data show CDR1 as KGHSH and CDR2 as LQKENI. The CDR3 region is CASSPSRGGYGYTF. For the CDR3, the DNA is TGTGCCAGCTCACCCTCGCGAGGGGGCTATGGCTACACCTTC.